This TCR beta chain was observed in a study of blood T cell repertoires in COVID-19. About the research overall: Sites in the United States, Italy and Spain provided acute and convalescent COVID-19 samples. T cells, B-cell-depleted T cells, or PBMCs provided the cDNA or gDNA that served as material.

Study processing details: By means of reference gene primer amplification, nucleated cell counts were estimated. Generated by immunoSEQ multiplex PCR, the TCRdb table keeps only in-frame clones and is missing some. The DNA was the basis for D and trimming; V, J and clone size are from that table. In the table there are 70,000 to 95,000 clones, roughly 90% of which are singletons. Germline CDR1 reads MNHEY; CDR2 reads SVGAGI. The CDR3 loop spans 13 amino acids. Trimming took 4 bases from V and 14 from J; bases not matched to a gene: 6. The rearrangement joins TRBV6-5 to TRBJ2-1; 12 bases are a match to TRBD2. The source is a human donor with active COVID-19. The donor label of this sample is uncertain. Sequencing was performed on peripheral blood. The CDR3 region is CASSFKLAGGEFF. CDR3 nucleotides: TGTGCCAGCAGTTTCAAACTAGCGGGGGGCGAGTTCTTC.